This entry features one T cell receptor beta chain sequence. The antigen is not known. The data derive from a study of cytomegalovirus exposure and HLA in healthy donors. Background on the study: Within the Caucasian-associated ancestry cluster were about 81% of the 350 to 400 genotyped donors.

CDR1 MNHEY and CDR2 SVGAGI come from the germline V gene. The CDR3 is made up of 14 amino acids. After removal of 7 bases from V and 1 base from J, the junction contained 6 bases not matched to a gene. With 60 Vbeta and 13 Jbeta primers, the PCR was carried out. The protocol was immunoSEQ multiplex PCR, while the TCRdb copy is restricted to in-frame clones and leaves out a portion. The sample yields more than 110,000 clones, roughly 10% seen once. Donors sampled were nominally healthy, though unrecorded immune exposures were likely. Study-level points and caveats: The authors listed approximately 160 TCR beta chains as cytomegalovirus-associated.

This clonotype originated in a man in his fifties in good health and CMV-seronegative. Sequencing used PBMCs. The rearrangement links TRBV6-5 to TRBJ1-1; 7 positions agree with TRBD1. CDR3 in DNA: TGTGCCAGCAACCAACAGGGGCGGAACACTGAAGCTTTCTTT. Translation gives CASNQQGRNTEAFF.